This TCR beta chain originates from a study of blood T cell repertoires in COVID-19. Overall study: The United States, Italy and Spain were the sources of the acute and convalescent COVID-19 samples. Sources were T cells, B-cell-depleted T cells, or PBMCs; the material itself was cDNA or gDNA.

With 0 bases clipped from V and 8 bases from J, the junction kept 10 bases outside the gene matches. Germline CDR1 reads SGDLS; CDR2 reads YYNGEE. This CDR3 spans 17 amino acids. Original methodology: Amplification of reference gene primers provided the estimated nucleated cell counts. TCRdb's table, derived via immunoSEQ multiplex PCR, lists solely in-frame clones and lacks some. From that table come the V and J calls and clone size; the DNA was used to work out D and trimming. Of approximately 76,000 clones listed, roughly 86% are singletons. The sequence derives from a woman in her sixties with acute or convalescent COVID-19. This chain uses TRBV9 with TRBJ2-2, with 10 nucleotides matching TRBD2. The specimen sequenced was peripheral blood. Here the CDR3 DNA reads TGTGCCAGCAGCGTAGATCCGGGACTAGCGTTAGGGGGGGAGCTGTTTTTT. This translates into CASSVDPGLALGGELFF. The variable domain in full, with the rest retrieved from reference TRBV9 and TRBJ2-2, is DSGVTQTPKHLITATGQRVTLRCSPRSGDLSVYWYQQSLDQGLQFLIQYYNGEERAKGNILERFSAQQFPDLHSELNLSSLELGDSALYFCASSVDPGLALGGELFFGEGSRLTVL.